This TCR beta chain was sequenced for a study of shared clonotypes between healthy human individuals. About this clone: No antigen is known for it.

Donors were Caucasian adults residing in Nashville, Tennessee, USA. Clones were sequenced by immunoSEQ multiplex PCR, and TCRdb holds only the in-frame ones, with some missing. The sample includes some 2,100,000 clones, around 95% of them seen just once. Germline V gene lookup returns CDR1 WNHNN and CDR2 SYGVQD (reference sequence). This CDR3 has 14 residues. Trimming cost V 4 bases and J 6 bases, with 13 bases left between them. Study outcomes and limitations: Between a handful of donors, naive CD4 clonotypes were shared at a level of about 5.3%.

The sample taken for sequencing was naive CD4+ T cells sorted from blood. The subset is: CD45RA+ positively selected. This chain uses TRBV10-1 with TRBJ2-1, with D perhaps matching TRBD1 or TRBD2 (6 bases each). This clonotype was sampled from a man between 18 and 35 years old in good health. CDR3 protein: CASSVGGLGNEQFF. The CDR3 nucleotides read TGCGCCAGCAGTGTTGGGGGGCTCGGCAATGAGCAGTTCTTC.